This TCR beta chain was documented in a study of blood T cell repertoires in COVID-19. As for the study in general: The United States, Italy and Spain supplied acute and convalescent COVID-19 samples. T cells, B-cell-depleted T cells, or PBMCs supplied cDNA or gDNA.

In the original processing: Amplification of reference gene primers provided the estimated nucleated cell counts. Data came from immunoSEQ multiplex PCR; TCRdb stores just in-frame clones and leaves some out. V and J calls and clone size are copied from that table; D and trimming were computed from the DNA. The sample consists of 200,000 to 300,000 clones, about four fifths of them appearing once. Enrolled during active infection, Seattle patients were then followed longitudinally. Germline CDR1 SNHLY, CDR2 FYNNEI. V shed 8 bases and J shed 3 bases, with 5 bases lying between them. CDR3 length: 10 residues.

The specimen sequenced was peripheral blood. The J gene is TRBJ2-7, the V gene TRBV2, with a possible D match to TRBD1 (5 bases). The receptor comes from an elderly woman with COVID-19, enrolled during active disease. The CDR3 sequence is CASQGYEQYF. The DNA for the CDR3 is TGTGCCAGCCAGGGCTACGAGCAGTACTTC.